A selection of T cell receptor beta chains follows, all from one sample in a study of T cell responses to AZD1222 COVID-19 vaccine. Measured with immunoSEQ multiplex PCR; TCRdb has only the in-frame clones, and not every one. The table records around 130,000 clones, about 91% of them present only once. This sample comprised peripheral blood, obtained 28 days after the second AZD1222 dose. Receptors were obtained from an adult who received the AZD1222 COVID-19 vaccine. CDR3s leave out the opening cysteine and the closing phenylalanine or tryptophan. Each record gives: J gene, V gene, CDR3 protein.

j_call: TRBJ1-2; v_call: TRBV7-9; cdr3_aa: ASSLPGQDYGYT
j_call: TRBJ1-6; v_call: TRBV7-3; cdr3_aa: ASSSDSNSPLH
j_call: TRBJ1-1; v_call: TRBV2; cdr3_aa: AATRDSSTEAF
j_call: TRBJ2-1; v_call: TRBV15; cdr3_aa: ATSRNGITNNEQF
j_call: TRBJ2-2; v_call: TRBV11-2; cdr3_aa: ASSRLGQGANTGELF
j_call: TRBJ2-1; v_call: TRBV11-2; cdr3_aa: ASSLDRGNNEQF
j_call: TRBJ1-3; v_call: TRBV7-3; cdr3_aa: ASSLDAGGTIY
j_call: TRBJ1-1; v_call: TRBV6-5; cdr3_aa: ASSYSTGNLGEAF
j_call: TRBJ2-7; v_call: TRBV7-9; cdr3_aa: ASSHRGPHYEQY
j_call: TRBJ2-1; v_call: TRBV6-2/TRBV6-3; cdr3_aa: ASSWGGLTGEQF
j_call: TRBJ1-2; v_call: TRBV7-3; cdr3_aa: ASSPGTAHGYT
j_call: TRBJ1-6; v_call: TRBV6-5; cdr3_aa: ASSYSGTGESPLH
j_call: TRBJ2-1; v_call: TRBV30; cdr3_aa: AWSGQGAFNEQF
j_call: TRBJ2-3; v_call: TRBV3-1/TRBV3-2; cdr3_aa: ASSLRSGTDTQY
j_call: TRBJ2-3; v_call: TRBV5-1; cdr3_aa: ASSLEEAGPWNTQY
j_call: TRBJ2-3; v_call: TRBV2; cdr3_aa: ASSEGWLAGADTQY
j_call: TRBJ1-2; v_call: TRBV7-2; cdr3_aa: ASSLGQGASGHGYT
j_call: TRBJ1-1; v_call: TRBV7-9; cdr3_aa: ASSPWGTEAF
j_call: TRBJ1-4; v_call: TRBV3-1/TRBV3-2; cdr3_aa: ASSQDSGDMGREKLF
j_call: TRBJ1-2; v_call: TRBV5-6; cdr3_aa: ASSLTGGSYGYT
j_call: TRBJ1-1; v_call: TRBV7-9; cdr3_aa: ASRDPRGRGTEAF
j_call: TRBJ2-7; v_call: TRBV6-5; cdr3_aa: ASSHRFGYEQY
j_call: TRBJ2-1; v_call: TRBV18; cdr3_aa: ASSPSWTRSREQF
j_call: TRBJ2-5; v_call: TRBV9; cdr3_aa: ASSAHVGVVTQY
j_call: TRBJ1-4; v_call: TRBV14; cdr3_aa: ASSPRTGGEKLF
j_call: TRBJ1-2; v_call: TRBV5-1; cdr3_aa: ASSLVQGDSYGYT
j_call: TRBJ1-5; v_call: TRBV4-3; cdr3_aa: ASSPRVFQPQH
j_call: TRBJ2-3; v_call: TRBV6-6; cdr3_aa: ASSYGREGTDTQY
j_call: TRBJ2-3; v_call: TRBV6-5; cdr3_aa: ASRSGGAGDTQY
j_call: TRBJ1-1; v_call: TRBV5-1; cdr3_aa: ASSPGQGGTEAF
j_call: TRBJ1-3; v_call: TRBV5-1; cdr3_aa: ASSADIGNTIY
j_call: TRBJ1-1; v_call: TRBV5-1; cdr3_aa: ASSSGRGDTEAF
j_call: TRBJ1-5; v_call: TRBV19; cdr3_aa: ASRGPINQPQH